This TCR beta chain was sequenced during a study of blood T cell repertoires in COVID-19. Turning to the study itself: T cells, B-cell-depleted T cells, or PBMCs supplied cDNA or gDNA.

This clone was observed a few times. Using immunoSEQ multiplex PCR, the repertoire was profiled, and TCRdb retains in-frame clones only, with some absent. The data show 100,000 to 150,000 clones, with about 80% seen just once and 15% to 20% held by the top ten. The receptor was isolated from a man in his 60s with active or convalescent COVID-19. The sequencing sample was made of peripheral blood.

The CDR3 reads CASSLKTGINTEAFF. The CDR3 DNA is TGTGCCAGCAGCCTGAAGACAGGGATTAACACTGAAGCTTTCTTT. The chain recombines TRBV2 with TRBJ1-1; 7 bases fit TRBD1. This CDR3 has 15 residues. V lost 6 bases to trimming and J lost 2 bases; unmatched junction nucleotides: 9. Germline V CDR1 and CDR2: SNHLY, FYNNEI.